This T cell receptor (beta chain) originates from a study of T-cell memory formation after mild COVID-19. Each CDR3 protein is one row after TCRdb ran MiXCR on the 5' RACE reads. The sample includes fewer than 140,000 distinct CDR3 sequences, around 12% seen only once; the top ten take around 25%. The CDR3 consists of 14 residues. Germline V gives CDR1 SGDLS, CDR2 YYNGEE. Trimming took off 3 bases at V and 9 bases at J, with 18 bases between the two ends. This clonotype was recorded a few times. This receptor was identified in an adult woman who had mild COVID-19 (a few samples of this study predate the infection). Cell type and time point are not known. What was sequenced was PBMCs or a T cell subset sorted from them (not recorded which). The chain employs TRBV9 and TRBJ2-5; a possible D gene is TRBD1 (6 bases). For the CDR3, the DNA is TGTGCCAGCAGCGCGGATACAGGGAGTTATGCCCAGTACTTC. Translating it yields CASSADTGSYAQYF. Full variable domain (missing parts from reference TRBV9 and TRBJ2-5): DSGVTQTPKHLITATGQRVTLRCSPRSGDLSVYWYQQSLDQGLQFLIQYYNGEERAKGNILERFSAQQFPDLHSELNLSSLELGDSALYFCASSADTGSYAQYFGPGTRLLVL.